This is a list of T cell receptor beta chains from one sample in a study of T cell responses to AZD1222 COVID-19 vaccine. Produced via immunoSEQ multiplex PCR; TCRdb's table is partial and in-frame only. This table holds under 170,000 clones, 92% found once. The source was peripheral blood, collected 28 days after the second AZD1222 dose. The source of these receptors is an adult who received the AZD1222 COVID-19 vaccine. Each CDR3 is given with its conserved first and last residue. D genes are given only for firm matches. Some rows have no size entry. The others give once, few or many, or a class for an expanded clone.

J	V	size	D	CDR3	DNA
TRBJ2-7	TRBV6-2/TRBV6-3	-	TRBD2	CASSYSRTSAQGQYF	TGTGCCAGCAGTTACTCCCGTACTAGCGCCCAAGGGCAGTACTTC
TRBJ2-3	TRBV7-2	-	TRBD2	CASSQGLAGADTQYF	TGTGCCAGCAGCCAGGGACTAGCGGGAGCAGATACGCAGTATTTT
TRBJ1-4	TRBV7-9	-	-	CASSLDGGSNEKLFF	TGTGCCAGCAGCTTGGACGGGGGTTCAAATGAAAAACTGTTTTTT
TRBJ2-7	TRBV6-5	-	-	CASSYSTDSYEQYF	TGTGCCAGCAGTTACTCGACGGACTCTTACGAGCAGTACTTC
TRBJ2-7	TRBV6-2/TRBV6-3	-	-	CASSYSRRDSGDYEQYF	TGTGCCAGCAGTTACTCCCGACGGGATAGCGGAGACTACGAGCAGTACTTC
TRBJ1-2	TRBV30	-	-	CAFIGGAGGYGYTF	TGTGCCTTTATTGGGGGGGCAGGCGGCTATGGCTACACCTTC
TRBJ2-3	TRBV5-1	-	TRBD2	CASSLAFGLAGVDTQYF	TGCGCCAGCAGCTTGGCCTTTGGACTAGCGGGAGTAGATACGCAGTATTTT
TRBJ1-1	TRBV5-1	-	TRBD1	CASSYDRGRTEAFF	TGCGCCAGCAGCTATGACAGGGGAAGGACTGAAGCTTTCTTT
TRBJ2-3	TRBV6-4	once	TRBD1	CASSEEGTGSLPDTQYF	TGTGCCAGCAGTGAAGAGGGGACAGGGTCATTGCCCGATACGCAGTATTTT
TRBJ2-7	TRBV7-8	-	TRBD1	CASSLADRVYEQYF	TGTGCCAGCAGCTTAGCCGACAGGGTCTACGAGCAGTACTTC
TRBJ1-3	TRBV7-3	-	-	CASSSRGTDATFPGYF	TGTGCCAGCAGCTCCCGCGGGACGGATGCCACCTTCCCAGGATATTTT
TRBJ2-3	TRBV15	-	TRBD1	CATSREGRGTDTQYF	TGTGCCACCAGCAGAGAGGGCAGGGGGACGGATACGCAGTATTTT
TRBJ1-1	TRBV27	-	-	CASSPQGYTEAFF	TGTGCCAGCAGTCCCCAGGGCTACACTGAAGCTTTCTTT
TRBJ2-5	TRBV6-2/TRBV6-3	-	TRBD2	CASSRPTSGRSNQETQYF	TGTGCCAGCAGCCGACCCACTAGCGGGAGATCAAACCAAGAGACCCAGTACTTC
TRBJ2-7	TRBV18	-	-	CASSPGYEQYF	TGTGCCAGCTCACCAGGGTACGAGCAGTACTTC
TRBJ2-1	TRBV4-3	-	-	CASSQDPGQGGHNEQFF	TGCGCCAGCAGCCAAGACCCGGGGCAGGGGGGGCACAATGAGCAGTTCTTC
TRBJ2-3	TRBV5-5	-	-	CASSLVSGVTDTQYF	TGTGCCAGCAGCTTGGTGTCTGGTGTCACAGATACGCAGTATTTT
TRBJ2-3	TRBV7-9	-	TRBD1	CAVNRGMSTDTQYF	TGTGCCGTAAACAGGGGAATGAGCACAGATACGCAGTATTTT
TRBJ1-2	TRBV5-1	-	-	CASSPGWTATYGYTF	TGCGCCAGCAGCCCGGGGTGGACGGCTACCTATGGCTACACCTTC
TRBJ1-3	TRBV28	-	TRBD1	CASTPTGGAGGNTIYF	TGTGCCAGCACCCCCACAGGGGGCGCTGGTGGAAACACCATATATTTT
TRBJ2-3	TRBV7-3	-	-	CASSLPGDTQYF	TGTGCCAGCAGCTTACCGGGAGATACGCAGTATTTT
TRBJ2-5	TRBV24-1	-	-	CATSDVSGTSPSETQYF	TGTGCCACCAGTGATGTTTCCGGGACAAGTCCTTCGGAGACCCAGTACTTC
TRBJ1-1	TRBV19	-	-	CASSIDFEVAEAFF	TGTGCCAGTAGTATAGATTTCGAGGTGGCTGAAGCTTTCTTT
TRBJ1-1	TRBV3-1/TRBV3-2	-	-	CASSEHQGRREAFF	TGTGCCAGCAGCGAACATCAGGGAAGGAGAGAAGCTTTCTTT
TRBJ2-1	TRBV11-3	once	-	CASSLEGQYNEQFF	TGTGCCAGCAGCTTAGAAGGACAGTACAATGAGCAGTTCTTC
TRBJ2-1	TRBV7-2	-	-	CASSFSRNNEQFF	TGTGCCAGCAGCTTTTCGCGGAACAATGAGCAGTTCTTC
TRBJ2-7	TRBV3-1/TRBV3-2	-	-	CASSQALEQYF	TGTGCCAGCAGCCAAGCGCTCGAGCAGTACTTC
TRBJ2-7	TRBV30	-	-	CAWTGRISYEQYF	TGTGCCTGGACAGGGAGAATCTCCTACGAGCAGTACTTC
TRBJ1-1	TRBV30	once	-	CAWRKVRLGAEAFF	TGTGCCTGGAGGAAGGTCCGGTTAGGTGCTGAAGCTTTCTTT
TRBJ1-5	TRBV24-1	-	-	CATSDQTSRAQHF	TGTGCCACCAGTGATCAAACGTCAAGGGCCCAGCATTTT
TRBJ2-7	TRBV19	-	-	CASSRRTRDESYEQYF	TGTGCCAGTAGCAGACGGACCCGGGACGAGTCCTACGAGCAGTACTTC